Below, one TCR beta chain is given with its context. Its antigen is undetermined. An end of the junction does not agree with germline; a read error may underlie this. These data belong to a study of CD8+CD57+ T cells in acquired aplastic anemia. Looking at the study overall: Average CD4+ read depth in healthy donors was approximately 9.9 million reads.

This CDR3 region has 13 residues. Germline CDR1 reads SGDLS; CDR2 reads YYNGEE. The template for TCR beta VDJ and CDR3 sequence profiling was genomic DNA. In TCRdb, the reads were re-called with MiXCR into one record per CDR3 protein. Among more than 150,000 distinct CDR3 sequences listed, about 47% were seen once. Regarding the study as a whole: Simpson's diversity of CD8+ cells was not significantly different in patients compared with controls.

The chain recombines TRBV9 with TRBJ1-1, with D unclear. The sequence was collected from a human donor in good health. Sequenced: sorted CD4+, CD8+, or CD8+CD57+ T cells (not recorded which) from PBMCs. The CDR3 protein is CASSVEAYTEASF. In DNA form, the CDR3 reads TGTGCCAGCAGCGTAGAGGCTTACACTGAAGCTTCCTTT.